This TCR beta chain was identified in a study of T cell responses to AZD1222 COVID-19 vaccine. The repertoire was sequenced with immunoSEQ multiplex PCR; TCRdb's copy has only in-frame clones and lacks some. The table shows 110,000 to 150,000 clones, with 90% occurring only once. The CDR3 is made up of 13 amino acids. Between the trimmed V and J ends, which lost 8 bases and 5 bases, there was a span of 15 bases. CDR1 is ENHRY and CDR2 is SYGVKD in the germline V gene. The chain joins TRBV10-3 to TRBJ2-5; tentative D call: TRBD2 (6 bases). This TCR came from an adult in good health. The specimen comprised peripheral blood, sampled on day 0 of AZD1222 vaccination. CDR3 in DNA: TGTGCCATCTGGTCGGGGAGGCGGGAGACCCAGTACTTC. This codes for CAIWSGRRETQYF.